This T cell receptor beta chain comes out of a study of cytomegalovirus exposure and HLA in healthy donors. Findings and limits, study-wide: For most TCR sequences rarity was the rule, although some public TCRs occurred in many donors.

V was shortened by 0 bases and J by 4 bases, with 12 bases between the two germline ends. The CDR3 runs 15 residues. Germline V CDR1 and CDR2: MNHNY, SVGAGI (reference sequence). Use of 60 Vbeta and 13 Jbeta primers characterized the PCR. This table comes from immunoSEQ multiplex PCR, and its TCRdb copy is limited to in-frame clones, with some not included. The sample has 95,000 to 100,000 clones, 75% seen once. A note on this clone: Antigen unknown. The identical CDR3 is also encoded by other nucleotide sequences in the sample.

The sequencing sample was made of PBMCs. The receptor was isolated from a man aged 45-60 years in good health and CMV-seronegative. The genes are TRBV6-6 and TRBJ1-2; possible D gene TRBD1, 6 bases. CDR3 sequence (DNA): TGTGCCAGCAGTTACTCGGGACAACCCGGCTATGGCTACACCTTC. Its translation is CASSYSGQPGYGYTF.